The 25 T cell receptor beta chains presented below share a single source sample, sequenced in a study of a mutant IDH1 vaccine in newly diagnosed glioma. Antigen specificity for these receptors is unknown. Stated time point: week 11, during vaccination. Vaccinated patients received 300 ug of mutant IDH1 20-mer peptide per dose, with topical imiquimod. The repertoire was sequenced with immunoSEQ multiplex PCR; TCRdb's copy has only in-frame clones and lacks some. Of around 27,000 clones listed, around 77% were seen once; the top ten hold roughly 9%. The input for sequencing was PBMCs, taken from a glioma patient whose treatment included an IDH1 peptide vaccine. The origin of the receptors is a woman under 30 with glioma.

CDR3 coding DNA: TGTGCCAGCAGCCAAGAGGGGGGGGGCGTGGAGCCCCAGCATTTT. Residues: CASSQEGGGVEPQHF. The chain combines TRBV4-2 with TRBJ1-5; a weak D match, TRBD1 (6 bases). The germline V gene has CDR1 LGHNA and CDR2 YNFKEQ. V was clipped by 0 bases and J by 8 bases, with 14 bases between them. This CDR3 has 15 amino acids.

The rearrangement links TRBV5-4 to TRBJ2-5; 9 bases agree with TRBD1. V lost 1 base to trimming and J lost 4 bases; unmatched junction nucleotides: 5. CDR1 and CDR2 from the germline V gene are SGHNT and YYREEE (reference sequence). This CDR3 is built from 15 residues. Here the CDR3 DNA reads TGTGCCAGCAGCTTGTCGGGACAGGGCCGAGAGACCCAGTACTTC. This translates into CASSLSGQGRETQYF.

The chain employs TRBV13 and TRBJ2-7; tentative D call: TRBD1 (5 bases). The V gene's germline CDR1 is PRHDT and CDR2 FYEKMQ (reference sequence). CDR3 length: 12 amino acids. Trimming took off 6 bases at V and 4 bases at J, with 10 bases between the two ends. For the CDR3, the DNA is TGTGCCAGCAGTTTAAGGGGATACGAGCAGTACTTC. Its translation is CASSLRGYEQYF.

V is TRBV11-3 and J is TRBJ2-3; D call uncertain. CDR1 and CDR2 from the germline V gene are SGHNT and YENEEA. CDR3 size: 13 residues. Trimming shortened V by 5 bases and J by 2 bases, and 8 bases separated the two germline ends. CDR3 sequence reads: CASSPPHTDTQYF. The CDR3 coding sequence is TGTGCCAGCAGCCCGCCACACACAGATACGCAGTATTTT. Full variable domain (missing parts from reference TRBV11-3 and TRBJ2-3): EAGVVQSPRYKIIEKKQPVAFWCNPISGHNTLYWYLQNLGQGPELLIRYENEEAVDDSQLPKDRFSAERLKGVDSTLKIQPAELGDSAVYLCASSPPHTDTQYFGPGTRLTVL.

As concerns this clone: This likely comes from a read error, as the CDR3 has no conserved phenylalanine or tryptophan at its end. CDR3 residues: CASSLIHTVPGYGYTS. In nucleotides, the CDR3 is TGTGCCAGCAGCCTGATCCACACGGTCCCGGGCTATGGCTACACCTCC. This chain connects TRBV9 to TRBJ1-2; D remains unclear. The CDR3 has 16 residues. Germline CDR1 and CDR2: SGDLS and YYNGEE. The germline V and J ends were trimmed by 4 bases and 4 bases, with 20 bases remaining between them.

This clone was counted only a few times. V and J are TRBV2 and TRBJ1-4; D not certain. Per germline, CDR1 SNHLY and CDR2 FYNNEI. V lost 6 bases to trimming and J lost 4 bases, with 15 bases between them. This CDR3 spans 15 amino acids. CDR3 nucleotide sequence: TGTGCCAGCAGAGAAATTCCGGGGAGTAATGAAAAACTGTTTTTT. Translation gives CASREIPGSNEKLFF.

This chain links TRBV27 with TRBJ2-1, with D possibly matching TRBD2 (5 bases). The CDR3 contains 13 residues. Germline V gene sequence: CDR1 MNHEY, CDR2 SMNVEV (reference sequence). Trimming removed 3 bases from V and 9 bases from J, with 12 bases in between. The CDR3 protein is CASSFGVTSEQFF. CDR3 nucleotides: TGTGCCAGCAGTTTCGGGGTTACTAGTGAGCAGTTCTTC.

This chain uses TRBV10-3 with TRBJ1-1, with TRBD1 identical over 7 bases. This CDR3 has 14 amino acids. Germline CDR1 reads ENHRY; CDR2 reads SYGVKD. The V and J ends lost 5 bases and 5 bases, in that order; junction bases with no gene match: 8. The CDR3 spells CAISTGALGTEAFF. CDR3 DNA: TGTGCCATCAGTACAGGGGCCCTGGGAACTGAAGCTTTCTTT.

The CDR3 loop reads CASSLATGYNSPLHF. The CDR3 DNA is TGTGCCAGCAGCTTGGCGACAGGGTATAATTCACCCCTCCACTTT. This sequence joins TRBV7-9 and TRBJ1-6; 7 nucleotides match TRBD1. The CDR3 is made up of 15 amino acids. V lost 3 bases, J lost 4 bases, and 3 bases stayed unmatched. CDR1 and CDR2 from the germline V gene are SEHNR and FQNEAQ (reference sequence).

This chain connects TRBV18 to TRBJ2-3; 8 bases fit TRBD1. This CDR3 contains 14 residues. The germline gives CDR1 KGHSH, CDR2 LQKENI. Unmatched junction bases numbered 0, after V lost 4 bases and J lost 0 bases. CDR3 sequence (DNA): TGTGCCAGCTCACGACAGGGGAGCACAGATACGCAGTATTTT. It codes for CASSRQGSTDTQYF.

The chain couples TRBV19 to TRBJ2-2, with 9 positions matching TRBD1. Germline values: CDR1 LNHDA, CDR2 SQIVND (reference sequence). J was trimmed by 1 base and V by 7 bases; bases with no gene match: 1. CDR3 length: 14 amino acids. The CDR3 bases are TGTGCCAGTACGGGACAGGGGAACACCGGGGAGCTGTTTTTT. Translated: CASTGQGNTGELFF.

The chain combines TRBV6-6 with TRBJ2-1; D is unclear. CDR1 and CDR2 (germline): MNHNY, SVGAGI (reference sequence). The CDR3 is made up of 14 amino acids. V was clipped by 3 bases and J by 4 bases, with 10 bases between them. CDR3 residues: CASSYGVGYNEQFF. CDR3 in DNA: TGTGCCAGCAGTTATGGAGTAGGGTACAATGAGCAGTTCTTC.

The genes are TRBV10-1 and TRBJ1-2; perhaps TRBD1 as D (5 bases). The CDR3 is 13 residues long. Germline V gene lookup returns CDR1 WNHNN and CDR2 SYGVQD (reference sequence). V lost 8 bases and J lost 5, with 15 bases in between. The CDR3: CASRTRDAYGYTF. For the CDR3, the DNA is TGCGCCAGCCGGACCCGGGACGCATATGGCTACACCTTC.

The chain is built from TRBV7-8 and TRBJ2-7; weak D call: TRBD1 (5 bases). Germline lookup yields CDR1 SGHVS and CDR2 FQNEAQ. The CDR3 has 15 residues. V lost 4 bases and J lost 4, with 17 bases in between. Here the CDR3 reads CASSSSTGVKYEQYF. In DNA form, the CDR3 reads TGTGCCAGCAGCTCCTCCACAGGCGTTAAGTACGAGCAGTACTTC. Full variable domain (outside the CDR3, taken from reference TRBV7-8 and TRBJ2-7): GAGVSQSPRYKVAKRGQDVALRCDPISGHVSLFWYQQALGQGPEFLTYFQNEAQLDKSGLPSDRFFAERPEGSVSTLKIQRTQQEDSAVYLCASSSSTGVKYEQYFGPGTRLTVT.

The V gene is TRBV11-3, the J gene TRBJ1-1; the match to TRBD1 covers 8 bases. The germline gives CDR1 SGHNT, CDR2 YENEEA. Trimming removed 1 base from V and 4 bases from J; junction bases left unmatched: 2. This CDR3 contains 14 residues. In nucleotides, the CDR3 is TGTGCCAGCAGCTTAGGGACAGGGAGCACTGAAGCTTTCTTT. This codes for CASSLGTGSTEAFF.

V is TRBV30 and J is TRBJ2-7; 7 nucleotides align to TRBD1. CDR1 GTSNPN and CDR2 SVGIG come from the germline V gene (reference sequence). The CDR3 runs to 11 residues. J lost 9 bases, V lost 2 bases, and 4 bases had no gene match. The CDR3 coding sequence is TGTGCCTGGAGTTATACAGGGGCGCAGTACTTC. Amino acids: CAWSYTGAQYF. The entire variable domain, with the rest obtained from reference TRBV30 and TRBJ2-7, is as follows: SQTIHQWPATLVQPVGSPLSLECTVEGTSNPNLYWYRQAAGRGLQLLFYSVGIGQISSEVPQNLSASRPQDRQFILSSKKLLLSDSGFYLCAWSYTGAQYFGPGTRLTVT.

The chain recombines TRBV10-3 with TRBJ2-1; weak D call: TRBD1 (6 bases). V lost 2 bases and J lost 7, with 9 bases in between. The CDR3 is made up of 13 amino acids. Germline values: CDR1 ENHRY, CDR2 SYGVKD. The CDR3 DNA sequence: TGTGCCATCAGTGAGCCCGACAGGAATGAGCAGTTCTTC. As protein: CAISEPDRNEQFF.

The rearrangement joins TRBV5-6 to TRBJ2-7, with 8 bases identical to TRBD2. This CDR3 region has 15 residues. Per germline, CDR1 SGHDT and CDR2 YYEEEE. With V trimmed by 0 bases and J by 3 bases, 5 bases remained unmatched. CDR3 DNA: TGTGCCAGCAGCTTGGCCCCTAGCGGGTTCTACGAGCAGTACTTC. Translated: CASSLAPSGFYEQYF. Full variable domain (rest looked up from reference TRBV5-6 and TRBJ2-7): DAGVTQSPTHLIKTRGQQVTLRCSPKSGHDTVSWYQQALGQGPQFIFQYYEEEERQRGNFPDRFSGHQFPNYSSELNVNALLLGDSALYLCASSLAPSGFYEQYFGPGTRLTVT.

DNA for the CDR3: TGTGCCAGCAGTCAATCCAGCTTCTTCAGGGGGGAAAACACTGAAGCTTTCTTT. It translates to CASSQSSFFRGENTEAFF. The genes are TRBV27 and TRBJ1-1; 7 bases match TRBD1. Trimming took 5 bases from V and 2 from J; bases not matched to a gene: 17. This CDR3 spans 18 amino acids. Germline V gives CDR1 MNHEY, CDR2 SMNVEV (reference sequence).

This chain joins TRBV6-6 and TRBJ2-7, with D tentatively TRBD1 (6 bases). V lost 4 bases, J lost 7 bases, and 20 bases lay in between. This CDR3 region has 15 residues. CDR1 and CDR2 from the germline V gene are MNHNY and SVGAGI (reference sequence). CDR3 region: CASSSVGSGAYEQYF. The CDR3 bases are TGTGCCAGCAGTTCCGTCGGGTCAGGGGCATATGAGCAGTACTTC.

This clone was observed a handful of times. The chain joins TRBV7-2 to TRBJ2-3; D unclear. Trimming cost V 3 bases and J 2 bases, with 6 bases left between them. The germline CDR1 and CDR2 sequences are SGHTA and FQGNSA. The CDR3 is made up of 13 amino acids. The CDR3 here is CASSFTATDTQYF. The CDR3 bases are TGTGCCAGCAGCTTTACAGCCACAGATACGCAGTATTTT. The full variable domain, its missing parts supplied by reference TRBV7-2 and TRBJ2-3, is GAGVSQSPSNKVTEKGKDVELRCDPISGHTALYWYRQSLGQGLEFLIYFQGNSAPDKSGLPSDRFSAERTGGSVSTLTIQRTQQEDSAVYLCASSFTATDTQYFGPGTRLTVL.

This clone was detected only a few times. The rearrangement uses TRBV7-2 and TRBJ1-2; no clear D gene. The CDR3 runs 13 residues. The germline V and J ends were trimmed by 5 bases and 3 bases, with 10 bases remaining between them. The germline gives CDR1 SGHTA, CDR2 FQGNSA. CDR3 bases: TGTGCCAGCAGCACTTGGACGGACTATGGCTACACCTTC. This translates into CASSTWTDYGYTF.

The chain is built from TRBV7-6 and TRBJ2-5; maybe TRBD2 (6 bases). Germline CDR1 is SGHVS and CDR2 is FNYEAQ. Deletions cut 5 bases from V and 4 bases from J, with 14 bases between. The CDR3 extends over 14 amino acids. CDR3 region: CASSPGLVIETQYF. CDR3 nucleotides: TGTGCCAGCAGCCCGGGACTGGTTATAGAGACCCAGTACTTC.

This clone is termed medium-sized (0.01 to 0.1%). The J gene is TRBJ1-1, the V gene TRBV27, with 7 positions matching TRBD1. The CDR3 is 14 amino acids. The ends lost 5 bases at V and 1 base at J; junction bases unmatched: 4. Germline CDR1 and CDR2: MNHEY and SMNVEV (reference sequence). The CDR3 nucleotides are TGTGCCAGCAGTCCGGGACAGCCGAACACTGAAGCTTTCTTT. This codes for CASSPGQPNTEAFF.

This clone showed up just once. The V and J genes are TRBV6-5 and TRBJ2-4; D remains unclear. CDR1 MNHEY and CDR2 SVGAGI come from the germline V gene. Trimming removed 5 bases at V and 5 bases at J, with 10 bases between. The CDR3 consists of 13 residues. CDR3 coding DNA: TGTGCCAGCAGTCTTGCCCGGGAAAACATTCAGTACTTC. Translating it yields CASSLARENIQYF.